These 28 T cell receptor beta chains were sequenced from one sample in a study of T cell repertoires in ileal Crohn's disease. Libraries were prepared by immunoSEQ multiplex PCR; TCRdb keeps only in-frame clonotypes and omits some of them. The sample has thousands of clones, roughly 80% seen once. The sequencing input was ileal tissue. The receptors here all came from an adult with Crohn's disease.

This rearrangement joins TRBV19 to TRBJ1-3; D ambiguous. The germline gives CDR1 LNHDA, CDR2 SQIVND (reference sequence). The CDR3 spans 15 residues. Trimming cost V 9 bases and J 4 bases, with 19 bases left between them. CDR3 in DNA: TGTGCCAGCACTCGTTACGGGAACACGGGAAACACCATATATTTT. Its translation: CASTRYGNTGNTIYF.

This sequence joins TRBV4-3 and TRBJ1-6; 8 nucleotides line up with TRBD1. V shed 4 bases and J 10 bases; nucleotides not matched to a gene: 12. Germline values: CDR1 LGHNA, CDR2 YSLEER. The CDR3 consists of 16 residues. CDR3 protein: CASSLGGQGGYSPLHF. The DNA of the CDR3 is TGCGCCAGCAGCCTTGGTGGACAGGGAGGATACTCACCCCTCCACTTT.

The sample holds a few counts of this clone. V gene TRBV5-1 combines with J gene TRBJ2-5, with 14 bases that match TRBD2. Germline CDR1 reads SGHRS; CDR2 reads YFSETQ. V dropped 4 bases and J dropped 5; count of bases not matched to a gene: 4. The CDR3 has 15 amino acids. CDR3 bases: TGCGCCAGCAGCGCGGGACTAGCGGGAGTTGAGACCCAGTACTTC. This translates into CASSAGLAGVETQYF.

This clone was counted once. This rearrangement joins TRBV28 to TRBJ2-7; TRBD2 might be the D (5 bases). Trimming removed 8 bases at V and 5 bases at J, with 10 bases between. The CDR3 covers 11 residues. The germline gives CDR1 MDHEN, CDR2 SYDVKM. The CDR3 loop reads CASGPRDEQYF. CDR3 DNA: TGTGCCAGCGGCCCGAGGGACGAGCAGTACTTC.

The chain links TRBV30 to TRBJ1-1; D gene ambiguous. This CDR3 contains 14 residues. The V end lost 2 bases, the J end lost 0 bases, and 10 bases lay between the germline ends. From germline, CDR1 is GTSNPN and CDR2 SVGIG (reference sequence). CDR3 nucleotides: TGTGCCTGGAGTTTGTTGTCGGTGAACACTGAAGCTTTCTTT. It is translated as CAWSLLSVNTEAFF.

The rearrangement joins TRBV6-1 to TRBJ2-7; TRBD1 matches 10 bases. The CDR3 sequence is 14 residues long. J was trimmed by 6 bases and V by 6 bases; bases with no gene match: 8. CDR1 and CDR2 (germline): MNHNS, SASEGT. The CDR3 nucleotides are TGTGCCAGCAGCACAGGACAGGGGGATGGCGAGCAGTACTTC. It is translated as CASSTGQGDGEQYF.

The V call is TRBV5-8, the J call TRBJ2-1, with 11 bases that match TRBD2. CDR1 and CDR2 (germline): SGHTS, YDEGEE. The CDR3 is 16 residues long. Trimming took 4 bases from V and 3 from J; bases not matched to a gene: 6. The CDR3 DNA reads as TGTGCCAGCAGCCCCCGACTAGCGGGGTTCTACAATGAGCAGTTCTTC. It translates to CASSPRLAGFYNEQFF.

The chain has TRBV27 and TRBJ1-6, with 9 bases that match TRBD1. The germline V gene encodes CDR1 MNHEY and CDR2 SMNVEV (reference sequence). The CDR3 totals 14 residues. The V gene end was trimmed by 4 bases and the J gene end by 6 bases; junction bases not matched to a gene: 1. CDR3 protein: CASSWGQGNSPLHF. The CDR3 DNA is TGTGCCAGCAGTTGGGGACAGGGTAATTCACCCCTCCACTTT.

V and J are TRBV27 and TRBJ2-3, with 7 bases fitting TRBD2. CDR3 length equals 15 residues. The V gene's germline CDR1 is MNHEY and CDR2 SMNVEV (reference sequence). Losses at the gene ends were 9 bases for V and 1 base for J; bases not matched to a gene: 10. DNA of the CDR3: TGTGCCAGACTACGGAAACGGGGGGGCACAGATACGCAGTATTTT. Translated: CARLRKRGGTDTQYF.

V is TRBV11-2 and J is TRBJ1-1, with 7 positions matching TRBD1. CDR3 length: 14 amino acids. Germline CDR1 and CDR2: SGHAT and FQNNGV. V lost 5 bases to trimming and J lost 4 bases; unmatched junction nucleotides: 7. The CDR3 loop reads CASSQTGIGTEAFF. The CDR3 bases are TGTGCCAGCAGCCAGACAGGGATCGGCACTGAAGCTTTCTTT. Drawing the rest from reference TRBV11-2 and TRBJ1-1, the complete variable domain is EAGVAQSPRYKIIEKRQSVAFWCNPISGHATLYWYQQILGQGPKLLIQFQNNGVVDDSQLPKDRFSAERLKGVDSTLKIQPAKLEDSAVYLCASSQTGIGTEAFFGQGTRLTVV.

The CDR3 DNA reads as TGTGCCAGCAGCTTACAAAGACAGCCAAATTCACCCCTCCACTTT. This gives the protein CASSLQRQPNSPLHF. The chain carries TRBV7-3 and TRBJ1-6, with D tentatively TRBD1 (5 bases). The CDR3 covers 15 residues. The germline gives CDR1 SGHTA, CDR2 FQGTGA. V shed 2 bases and J shed 7 bases, with 12 bases lying between them.

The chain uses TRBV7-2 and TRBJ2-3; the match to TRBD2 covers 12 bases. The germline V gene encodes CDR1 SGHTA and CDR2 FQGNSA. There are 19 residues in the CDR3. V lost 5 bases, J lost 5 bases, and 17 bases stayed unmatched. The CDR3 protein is CASSTKTSGSPRGGDTQYF. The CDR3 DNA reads TGTGCCAGCAGCACCAAGACTAGCGGGAGTCCTCGGGGGGGAGATACGCAGTATTTT.

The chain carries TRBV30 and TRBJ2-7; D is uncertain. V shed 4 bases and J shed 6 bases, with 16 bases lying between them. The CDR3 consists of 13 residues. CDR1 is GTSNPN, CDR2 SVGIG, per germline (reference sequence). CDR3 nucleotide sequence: TGTGCCTGGAATGCAGAACTACCCCTCGAGCAGTACTTC. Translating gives CAWNAELPLEQYF.

This chain's CDR3 is CASSRGQLTNEKLFF. The CDR3 nucleotides read TGTGCCAGCAGCCGGGGACAGCTTACTAATGAAAAACTGTTTTTT. The V gene is TRBV5-6, the J gene TRBJ1-4; 7 bases are shared with TRBD1. This CDR3 is 15 amino acids long. Trimming cost V 4 bases and J 2 bases; bases outside gene matches: 5. In germline, CDR1 is SGHDT, CDR2 YYEEEE.

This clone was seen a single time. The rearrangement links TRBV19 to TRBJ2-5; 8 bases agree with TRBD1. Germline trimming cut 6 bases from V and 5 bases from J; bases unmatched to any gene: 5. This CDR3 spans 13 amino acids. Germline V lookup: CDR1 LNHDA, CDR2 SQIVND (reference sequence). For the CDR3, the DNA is TGTGCCAGTAGGGCAGGGGGCACGGAGACCCAGTACTTC. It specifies CASRAGGTETQYF.

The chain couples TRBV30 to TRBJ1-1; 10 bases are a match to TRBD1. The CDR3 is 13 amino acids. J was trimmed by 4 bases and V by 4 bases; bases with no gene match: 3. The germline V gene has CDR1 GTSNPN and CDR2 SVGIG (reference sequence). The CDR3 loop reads CAWKRTGGTEAFF. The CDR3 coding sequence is TGTGCCTGGAAACGGACAGGGGGCACTGAAGCTTTCTTT.

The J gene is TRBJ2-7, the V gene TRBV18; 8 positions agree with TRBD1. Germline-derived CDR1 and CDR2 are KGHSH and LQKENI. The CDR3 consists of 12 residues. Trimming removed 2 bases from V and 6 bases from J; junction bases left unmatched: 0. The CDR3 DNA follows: TGTGCCAGCTCACCAGACAGGGGCGAGCAGTACTTC. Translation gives CASSPDRGEQYF.

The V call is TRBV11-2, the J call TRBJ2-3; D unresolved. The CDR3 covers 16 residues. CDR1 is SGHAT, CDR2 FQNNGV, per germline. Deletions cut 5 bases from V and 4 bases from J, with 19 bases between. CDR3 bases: TGTGCCAGCAGCACCGGTACCAATCTAGGCGCAGATACGCAGTATTTT. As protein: CASSTGTNLGADTQYF.

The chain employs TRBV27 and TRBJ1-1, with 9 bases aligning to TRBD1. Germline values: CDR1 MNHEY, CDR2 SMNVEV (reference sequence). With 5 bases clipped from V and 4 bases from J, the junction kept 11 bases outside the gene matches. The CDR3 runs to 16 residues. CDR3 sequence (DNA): TGTGCCAGCAGTCCCGGGACAGGGTGGTCGGGCACTGAAGCTTTCTTT. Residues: CASSPGTGWSGTEAFF.

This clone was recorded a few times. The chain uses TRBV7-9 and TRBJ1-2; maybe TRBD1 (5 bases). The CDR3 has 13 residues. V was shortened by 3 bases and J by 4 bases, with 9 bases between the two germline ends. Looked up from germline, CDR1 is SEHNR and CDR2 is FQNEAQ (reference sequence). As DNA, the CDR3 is TGTGCCAGCAGCTTTCAGGGTAGCTATGGCTACACCTTC. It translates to CASSFQGSYGYTF.

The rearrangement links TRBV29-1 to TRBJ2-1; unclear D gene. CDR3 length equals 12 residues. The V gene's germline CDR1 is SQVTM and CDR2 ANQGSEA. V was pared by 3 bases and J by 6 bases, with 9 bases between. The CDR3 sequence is CSVDLSPNEQFF. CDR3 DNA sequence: TGCAGCGTTGATCTTAGTCCCAATGAGCAGTTCTTC.

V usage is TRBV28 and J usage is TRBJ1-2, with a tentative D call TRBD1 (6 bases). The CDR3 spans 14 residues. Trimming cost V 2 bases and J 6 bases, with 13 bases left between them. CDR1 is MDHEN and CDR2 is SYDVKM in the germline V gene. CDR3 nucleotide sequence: TGTGCCAGCAGTTTAGCAGGGGAGTTAGATGGCTACACCTTC. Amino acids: CASSLAGELDGYTF.

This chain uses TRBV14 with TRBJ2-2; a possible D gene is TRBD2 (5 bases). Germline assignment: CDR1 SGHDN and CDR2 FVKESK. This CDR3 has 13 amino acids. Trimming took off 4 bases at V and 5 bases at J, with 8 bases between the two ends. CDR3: CASSRGLTGELFF. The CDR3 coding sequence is TGTGCCAGCAGCCGAGGACTGACCGGGGAGCTGTTTTTT. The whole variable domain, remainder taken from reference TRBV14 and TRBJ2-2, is EAGVTQFPSHSVIEKGQTVTLRCDPISGHDNLYWYRRVMGKEIKFLLHFVKESKQDESGMPNNRFLAERTGGTYSTLKVQPAELEDSGVYFCASSRGLTGELFFGEGSRLTVL.

The CDR3: CASSFIQGQTYEQYF. The CDR3 DNA sequence: TGTGCCAGCAGCTTCATCCAGGGGCAAACCTACGAGCAGTACTTC. V is TRBV11-2 and J is TRBJ2-7; perhaps TRBD1 as D (6 bases). The germline V gene encodes CDR1 SGHAT and CDR2 FQNNGV. V lost 3 bases and J lost 2, with 14 bases in between. This CDR3 contains 15 residues.

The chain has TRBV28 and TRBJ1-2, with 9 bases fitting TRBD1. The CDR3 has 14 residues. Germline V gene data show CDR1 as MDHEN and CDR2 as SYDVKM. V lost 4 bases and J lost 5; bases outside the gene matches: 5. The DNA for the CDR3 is TGTGCCAGCAGTTATGGGACAGGGATTTATGGCTACACCTTC. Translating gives CASSYGTGIYGYTF.

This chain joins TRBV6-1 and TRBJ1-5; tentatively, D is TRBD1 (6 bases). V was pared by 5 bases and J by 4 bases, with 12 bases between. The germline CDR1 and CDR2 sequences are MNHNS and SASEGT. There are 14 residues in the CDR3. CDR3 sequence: CASSTTGHNQPQHF. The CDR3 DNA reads TGTGCCAGCAGTACTACAGGGCATAATCAGCCCCAGCATTTT.

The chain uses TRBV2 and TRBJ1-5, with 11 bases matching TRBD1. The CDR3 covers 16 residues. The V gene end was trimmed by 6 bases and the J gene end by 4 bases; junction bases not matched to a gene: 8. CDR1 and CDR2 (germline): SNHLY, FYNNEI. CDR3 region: CASSPRTGGGNQPQHF. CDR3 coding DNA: TGTGCCAGCAGCCCGAGGACAGGGGGCGGTAATCAGCCCCAGCATTTT.

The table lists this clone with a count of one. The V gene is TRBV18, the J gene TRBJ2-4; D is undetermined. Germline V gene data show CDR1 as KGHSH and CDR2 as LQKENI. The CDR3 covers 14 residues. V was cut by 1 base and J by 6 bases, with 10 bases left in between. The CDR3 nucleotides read TGTGCCAGCTCACCACAATCCAGGTTAAACATTCAGTACTTC. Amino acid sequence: CASSPQSRLNIQYF.